This TCR beta chain came from a study of blood T cell repertoires in COVID-19. At the level of the study: Material from acute and convalescent COVID-19 was sourced from the United States, Italy and Spain.

Recruits, aged roughly 18 to 100 years, lived in 24 US areas. Assignment of participants to cohorts was predicated upon participant-reported clinical history. Per the study methods: Amplification from reference gene primers served as the basis for estimated nucleated cell counts. Repertoires were generated with immunoSEQ multiplex PCR, while TCRdb's copy carries only in-frame clones and drops some. The V and J calls and clone size come from that table; D and trimming were worked out from the DNA. The sample consists of around 260,000 clones, about 88% of them appearing once. Germline CDR1 SGHDN, CDR2 FVKESK. The CDR3 contains 13 residues. V was shortened by 3 bases and J by 4 bases, with 9 bases between the two germline ends.

The J gene is TRBJ1-2, the V gene TRBV14; tentatively, D is TRBD1 (5 bases). The receptor comes from a man younger than 40 with acute COVID-19. The sequenced sample consisted of PBMCs or T cells enriched from blood (not recorded which). CDR3 sequence: CASSQGQAYGYTF. The DNA of the CDR3 is TGTGCCAGCAGCCAGGGGCAGGCCTATGGCTACACCTTC. The variable domain in full, with the rest retrieved from reference TRBV14 and TRBJ1-2, is EAGVTQFPSHSVIEKGQTVTLRCDPISGHDNLYWYRRVMGKEIKFLLHFVKESKQDESGMPNNRFLAERTGGTYSTLKVQPAELEDSGVYFCASSQGQAYGYTFGSGTRLTVV.